The next 6 T cell receptor beta chains were all read from a single sample in a study of blood T cells in healthy people across ages. Together with a sample-barcoded 5' primer, a J-beta primer mix was included in a second PCR lasting roughly 6 to 12 cycles. TCRdb ran MiXCR on the 5' RACE reads and lists one entry per CDR3 protein. Of hundreds of thousands of distinct CDR3 sequences listed, approximately 59% are singletons. The material sequenced was blood. The source is a man between 60 and 75 years old in good health.

V gene TRBV6-6 combines with J gene TRBJ2-1; D remains unclear. There are 15 residues in the CDR3. Germline V gene data show CDR1 as MNHNY and CDR2 as SVGAGI (reference sequence). V was cut by 6 bases and J by 5 bases, with 17 bases left in between. CDR3 region: CASRLLSPLNNEQFF. CDR3 in DNA: TGTGCCAGCAGGCTTTTATCCCCCTTAAACAATGAGCAGTTCTTC.

This chain uses TRBV29-1 with TRBJ2-3, with unresolved D. CDR1 SQVTM and CDR2 ANQGSEA come from the germline V gene. The CDR3 spans 14 residues. V lost 6 bases and J 0 bases, leaving 13 bases between the germline ends. CDR3 sequence: CSVHPDASTDTQYF. The CDR3 nucleotides read TGCAGCGTGCACCCGGACGCTAGCACAGATACGCAGTATTTT.

This clonotype was recorded a few times. The CDR3 loop reads CASSLMAGEETQYF. The CDR3 region has the DNA TGTGCCAGCAGTTTAATGGCGGGGGAAGAGACCCAGTACTTC. This chain joins TRBV12-3 or TRBV12-4 and TRBJ2-5; the match to TRBD2 covers 7 bases. V gave up 2 bases and J gave up 3 bases; unmatched junction bases: 3. The CDR3 is 14 amino acids.

This clonotype was observed a handful of times. This chain connects TRBV6-1 to TRBJ1-5; 9 positions agree with TRBD1. The trim removed 4 bases at V and 7 bases at J, leaving 8 bases unmatched. The germline CDR1 and CDR2 sequences are MNHNS and SASEGT. The CDR3 consists of 15 residues. The CDR3 nucleotides are TGTGCCAGCAGTGCCTCCTGGGACAGGGTACAGCCCCAGCATTTT. Its protein product is CASSASWDRVQPQHF.

The V and J genes are TRBV5-1 and TRBJ2-5; 7 bases are shared with TRBD2. Germline CDR1 and CDR2: SGHRS and YFSETQ. This CDR3 has 15 residues. V was pared by 1 base and J by 3 bases, with 6 bases of the junction left unmatched. This CDR3 reads CASSLQRGGEETQYF. CDR3 coding DNA: TGCGCCAGCAGCTTGCAGCGGGGAGGGGAAGAGACCCAGTACTTC.

This clonotype was recorded a few times. The V and J genes are TRBV20-1 and TRBJ2-1; tentative D call: TRBD1 (5 bases). Germline CDR1 DFQATT, CDR2 SNEGSKA (reference sequence). V lost 6 bases to trimming and J lost 1 base, with 16 bases between them. This CDR3 region has 15 residues. CDR3 sequence (DNA): TGCAGTGCAAGACAGCTTCCCTCTTCCTACAATGAGCAGTTCTTC. This gives the protein CSARQLPSSYNEQFF.